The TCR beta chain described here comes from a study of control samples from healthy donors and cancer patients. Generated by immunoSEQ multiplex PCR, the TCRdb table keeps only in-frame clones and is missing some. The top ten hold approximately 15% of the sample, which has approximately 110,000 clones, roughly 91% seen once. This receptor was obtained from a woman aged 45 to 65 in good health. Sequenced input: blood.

For the CDR3, the DNA is TGCGCCAGCAGCCCCCAGGACCGAGGGGAAAAACTGTTTTTT. Protein: CASSPQDRGEKLFF. The chain recombines TRBV4-1 with TRBJ1-4; the D is unclear. The CDR3 loop spans 14 amino acids. Trimming took off 4 bases at V and 8 bases at J, with 14 bases between the two ends. Germline lookup yields CDR1 MGHRA and CDR2 YSYEKL.